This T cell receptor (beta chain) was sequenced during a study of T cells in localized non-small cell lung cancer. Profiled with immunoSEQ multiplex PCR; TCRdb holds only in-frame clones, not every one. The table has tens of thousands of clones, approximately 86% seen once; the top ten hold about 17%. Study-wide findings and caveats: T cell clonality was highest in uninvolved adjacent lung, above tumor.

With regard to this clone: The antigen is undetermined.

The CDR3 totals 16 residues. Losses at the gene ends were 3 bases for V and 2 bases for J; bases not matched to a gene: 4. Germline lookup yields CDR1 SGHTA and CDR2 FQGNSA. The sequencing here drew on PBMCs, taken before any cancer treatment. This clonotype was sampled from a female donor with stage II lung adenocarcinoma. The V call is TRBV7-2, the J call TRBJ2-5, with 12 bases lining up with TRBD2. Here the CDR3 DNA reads TGTGCCAGCAGCTTCTCCGGACTAGCGGGACAAGAGACCCAGTACTTC. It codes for CASSFSGLAGQETQYF.